Given below is one T cell receptor beta chain in context. Its target is not known. Germline CDR1 is GTSNPN and CDR2 is SVGIG (reference sequence). The trim removed 2 bases at V and 4 bases at J, leaving 8 bases unmatched. The CDR3 has 15 amino acids. The sample belongs to a study of OX40 agonist ivuxolimab in advanced cancers. As for the study in general: Patients received the agonistic anti-OX40 (CD134) antibody ivuxolimab. Participants, 75% to 90% male, averaged about 56 years of age, ranging from about 23 to 80.

Generated by immunoSEQ multiplex PCR, the TCRdb table keeps only in-frame clones and is missing some. This table holds 30,000 to 35,000 clones, about 82% found once. Findings and caveats of the study: At doses 0.1 to 3.0 mg/kg, CD4+ and CD8+ clones expanded. CD8+ T cells (on average) carried more expanded clones than CD4+ T cells.

V gene TRBV30 combines with J gene TRBJ2-5; 9 nucleotides align to TRBD1. The TCR sequence derives from an adult with an advanced solid tumor such as melanoma, head and neck, liver or kidney cancer. The starting material was CD4+ or CD8+ T cells sorted from blood, obtained in a trial of the OX40 agonist ivuxolimab. The CDR3 DNA follows: TGTGCCTGGAGTCCAGGGACAGGGAAGGTAGAGACCCAGTACTTC. This translates into CAWSPGTGKVETQYF.